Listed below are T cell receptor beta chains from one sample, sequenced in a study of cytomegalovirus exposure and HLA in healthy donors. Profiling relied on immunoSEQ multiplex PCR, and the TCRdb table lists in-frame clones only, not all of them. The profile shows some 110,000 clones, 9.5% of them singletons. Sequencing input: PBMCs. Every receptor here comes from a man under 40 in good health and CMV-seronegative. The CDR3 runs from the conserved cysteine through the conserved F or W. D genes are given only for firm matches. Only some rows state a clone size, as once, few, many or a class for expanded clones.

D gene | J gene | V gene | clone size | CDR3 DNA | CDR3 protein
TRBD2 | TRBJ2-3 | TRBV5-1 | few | TGCGCCAGCAGCGCCCGGCGGGGGGGCACAGATACGCAGTATTTT | CASSARRGGTDTQYF
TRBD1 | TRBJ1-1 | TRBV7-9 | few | TGTGCCAGCAGCCCGACAGGGGCAGGGAACACTGAAGCTTTCTTT | CASSPTGAGNTEAFF
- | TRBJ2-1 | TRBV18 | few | TGTGCCAGCTCACGCGCCCAACGGAGTGAGCAGTTCTTC | CASSRAQRSEQFF
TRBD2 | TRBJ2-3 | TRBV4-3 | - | TGCGCCAGCAATCAAGTCGGGGGGGCAGATACGCAGTATTTT | CASNQVGGADTQYF
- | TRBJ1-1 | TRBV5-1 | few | TGCGCCAGCAGCTTGCTGCGACAGGCCAACACTGAAGCTTTCTTT | CASSLLRQANTEAFF
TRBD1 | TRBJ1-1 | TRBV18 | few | TGTGCCAGCTCACCACGGGCAGAGGCAGGGGGCAGGGGGGCTTTCTTT | CASSPRAEAGGRGAFF
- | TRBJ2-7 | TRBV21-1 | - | TGTGCCAGCAGTCACGGGACACGACCCTACGAGCAGTACTTC | CASSHGTRPYEQYF
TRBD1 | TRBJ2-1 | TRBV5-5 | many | TGTGCCAGCAGAGAAGGGACAGACTCCTACAATGAGCAGTTCTTC | CASREGTDSYNEQFF
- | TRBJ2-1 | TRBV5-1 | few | TGCGCCAGCAGCTTGGGGCCGAAACCCAGGTCCTACAATGAGCAGTTCTTC | CASSLGPKPRSYNEQFF
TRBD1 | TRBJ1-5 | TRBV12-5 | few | TGTGCTAGTGGAGACAGGGCGGATCAGCCCCAGCATTTT | CASGDRADQPQHF
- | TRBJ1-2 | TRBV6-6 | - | TGTGCCAGCCGTCGGGACAACAACTATGGCTACACCTTC | CASRRDNNYGYTF
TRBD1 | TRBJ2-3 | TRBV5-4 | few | TGTGCCAGCAGAAAGGACAGGGCCGTCCGTACAGATACGCAGTATTTT | CASRKDRAVRTDTQYF
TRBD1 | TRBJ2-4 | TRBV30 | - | TGTGCCTGGAGTGTCACAGGGGAGAGAAGAAACATTCAGTACTTC | CAWSVTGERRNIQYF
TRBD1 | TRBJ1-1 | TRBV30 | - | TGTGCCTGGAGTGCAAAACCGGGGACAGGGAGGAACACTGAAGCTTTCTTT | CAWSAKPGTGRNTEAFF